This TCR beta chain was found in a study of blood T cell repertoires in COVID-19. V lost 7 bases to trimming and J lost 1 base; unmatched junction nucleotides: 5. This CDR3 is built from 15 residues. Per germline, CDR1 ENHRY and CDR2 SYGVKD. Profiling relied on immunoSEQ multiplex PCR, and the TCRdb table lists in-frame clones only, not all of them. The table includes roughly 380,000 clones, 81% detected once. The source is a human donor with acute or convalescent COVID-19. The donor label of this sample is uncertain. What was sequenced was peripheral blood. The chain carries TRBV10-3 and TRBJ1-1; 11 positions agree with TRBD1. This chain's CDR3 is CAIKGQGASNTEAFF. The CDR3 bases are TGTGCCATCAAAGGACAGGGGGCGTCGAACACTGAAGCTTTCTTT.